This section outlines one T cell receptor beta chain sequence together with its context. Trimming cost V 4 bases and J 6 bases, with 10 bases left between them. The CDR3 spans 13 residues. Germline V CDR1 and CDR2: ENHRY, SYGVKD. The sample comes from a study of blood T cell repertoires in COVID-19. Study background: Both acute and convalescent COVID-19 samples were obtained from the United States, Italy and Spain.

Methods used by the authors: Amplification from reference gene primers served as the basis for estimated nucleated cell counts. The data were produced by immunoSEQ multiplex PCR, yet TCRdb's version contains in-frame clones alone and is incomplete. That table supplies the V and J calls and clone size; D and trimming were determined from the DNA. The repertoire holds about 26,000 clones, with around 61% as singletons. V usage is TRBV10-3 and J usage is TRBJ1-3, with D hard to call. Sequencing was carried out using peripheral blood. The sequence derives from a man between 60 and 75 years old with active or convalescent COVID-19. CDR3 in amino acids: CAISGAPENTIYF. The CDR3 bases are TGTGCCATCAGTGGAGCTCCCGAAAACACCATATATTTT.